The 10 T cell receptor beta chains below all came from one sample that was sequenced in a study of OX40 agonist ivuxolimab in advanced cancers. TCRdb's copy holds only in-frame clones and misses some; the assay was immunoSEQ multiplex PCR. The table includes fewer than 70,000 clones, 70% to 90% detected once. The sample here was CD4+ or CD8+ T cells sorted from blood, taken in a trial of the OX40 agonist ivuxolimab. The receptors were sampled from an adult with an advanced solid tumor such as melanoma, head and neck, liver or kidney cancer.

The chain uses TRBV9 and TRBJ1-4; a possible D gene is TRBD1 (5 bases). Germline-derived CDR1 and CDR2 are SGDLS and YYNGEE. Trimming removed 0 bases from V and 3 bases from J, with 9 bases in between. The CDR3 has 15 residues. The CDR3 nucleotides read TGTGCCAGCAGCGTAGAAGGGGAGTCTAATGAAAAACTGTTTTTT. This sequence encodes CASSVEGESNEKLFF.

This clone showed up just a few times. The chain employs TRBV5-5 and TRBJ1-2; D might be TRBD1 (6 bases). The CDR3 sequence is 14 residues long. V was shortened by 3 bases and J by 2 bases, with 11 bases between the two germline ends. In germline, CDR1 is SGHKS, CDR2 YYEKEE (reference sequence). The CDR3 loop is CASSYRVANYGYTF. The CDR3 nucleotides are TGTGCCAGCAGCTACAGGGTGGCCAACTATGGCTACACCTTC.

This chain joins TRBV28 and TRBJ2-7; D is perhaps TRBD2 (5 bases). Trimming shortened V by 3 bases and J by 3 bases, and 15 bases separated the two germline ends. The CDR3 covers 15 residues. Germline V gives CDR1 MDHEN, CDR2 SYDVKM. CDR3: CASSLFTFGDYEQYF. CDR3 DNA sequence: TGTGCCAGCAGTTTGTTCACCTTCGGGGACTACGAGCAGTACTTC.

The rearrangement joins TRBV6-1 to TRBJ2-2; unclear D gene. From germline, CDR1 is MNHNS and CDR2 SASEGT. CDR3 length: 13 amino acids. The germline V and J ends were trimmed by 9 bases and 8 bases, with 16 bases remaining between them. The CDR3 coding sequence is TGTGCCAGTGCGGACGGCCCTTGGGGGGAGCTGTTTTTT. Its translation is CASADGPWGELFF.

The chain joins TRBV2 to TRBJ1-3, with D uncertain. Per the germline V gene, CDR1 is SNHLY and CDR2 is FYNNEI. V gave up 8 bases and J gave up 0 bases, with 11 bases separating them. The CDR3 contains 14 residues. This chain's CDR3 is CASRSGFSGNTIYF. For the CDR3, the DNA is TGTGCCAGCCGATCAGGCTTCTCTGGAAACACCATATATTTT.

This chain links TRBV11-3 with TRBJ2-5; 7 bases align to TRBD2. The length of the CDR3 is 12 residues. CDR1 is SGHNT and CDR2 is YENEEA in the germline V gene. The V and J ends lost 2 bases and 11 bases, in that order; junction bases with no gene match: 5. CDR3 loop: CASSLQGRGQYF. The CDR3 DNA reads TGTGCCAGCAGCTTACAAGGGCGGGGGCAGTACTTC. Filled out from reference TRBV11-3 and TRBJ2-5, the complete variable domain reads EAGVVQSPRYKIIEKKQPVAFWCNPISGHNTLYWYLQNLGQGPELLIRYENEEAVDDSQLPKDRFSAERLKGVDSTLKIQPAELGDSAVYLCASSLQGRGQYFGPGTRLLVL.

CDR3 sequence reads: CASSPDPGGGAFKPQHF. DNA for the CDR3: TGTGCCAGCAGCCCCGACCCGGGGGGGGGCGCCTTCAAACCCCAGCATTTT. This chain links TRBV7-8 with TRBJ1-5, with TRBD1 as a possible D gene (6 bases). Germline V gene sequence: CDR1 SGHVS, CDR2 FQNEAQ. This CDR3 is built from 17 residues. V lost 5 bases and J 10 bases, leaving 27 bases between the germline ends.

V gene TRBV7-3 combines with J gene TRBJ2-5; no reliable D call. Trimming took off 2 bases at V and 2 bases at J, with 6 bases between the two ends. Germline loops: CDR1 SGHTA, CDR2 FQGTGA. This CDR3 has 13 residues. CDR3 in DNA: TGTGCCAGCAGCTTAGGGAAACAAGAGACCCAGTACTTC. Its protein is CASSLGKQETQYF. Full variable domain (missing parts from reference TRBV7-3 and TRBJ2-5): GAGVSQTPSNKVTEKGKYVELRCDPISGHTALYWYRQSLGQGPEFLIYFQGTGAADDSGLPNDRFFAVRPEGSVSTLKIQRTERGDSAVYLCASSLGKQETQYFGPGTRLLVL.

The rearrangement joins TRBV11-2 to TRBJ2-3, with D uncertain. Trimming shortened V by 0 bases and J by 1 base, and 8 bases separated the two germline ends. CDR1 SGHAT and CDR2 FQNNGV come from the germline V gene. The CDR3 has 15 amino acids. The CDR3 DNA reads as TGTGCCAGCAGCTTAGATTCCGTGGGCACAGATACGCAGTATTTT. Its protein product is CASSLDSVGTDTQYF. Filled out from reference TRBV11-2 and TRBJ2-3, the complete variable domain reads EAGVAQSPRYKIIEKRQSVAFWCNPISGHATLYWYQQILGQGPKLLIQFQNNGVVDDSQLPKDRFSAERLKGVDSTLKIQPAKLEDSAVYLCASSLDSVGTDTQYFGPGTRLTVL.

The rearrangement uses TRBV5-1 and TRBJ2-1; the D call may be TRBD1 or TRBD2 (6 bases each). Trimming took 1 base from V and 7 from J, leaving 15 bases between them. The CDR3 totals 15 residues. Germline lookup yields CDR1 SGHRS and CDR2 YFSETQ. This CDR3 reads CASSLTGGLVNEQFF. CDR3 in DNA: TGCGCCAGCAGCTTGACCGGGGGCCTAGTGAATGAGCAGTTCTTC.